The T cell receptor (beta chain) under discussion was sequenced for a study of beta chain features in type 1 diabetes. The CDR3 has 13 amino acids. V lost 7 bases and J 1 base, leaving 9 bases between the germline ends. The germline V gene has CDR1 LNHDA and CDR2 SQIVND (reference sequence). The study, taken as a whole, reports: The question left open here concerned HLA type influencing TCRB rearrangement. Moderate but significant shortening of TCRB CDR3s was recorded in all four CD4+ subsets from Type 1 diabetes patients.

What was sequenced were expressed TCRB transcripts, since all of the isolated RNA had been reverse transcribed. TCRdb keeps only in-frame clones here, not all; method: immunoSEQ multiplex PCR. In the table there are 95,000 to 150,000 clones, about 17% of which are singletons. With respect to this clone: Its antigen is still unknown.

The chain has TRBV19 and TRBJ2-3; the D gene is possibly TRBD2 (5 bases). The sequence came from a man aged 25 to 40 with type 1 diabetes. Material: central memory CD4+ T cells from blood. The CDR3 protein is CASKGAGTDTQYF. CDR3 bases: TGTGCCAGTAAAGGAGCGGGCACAGATACGCAGTATTTT.